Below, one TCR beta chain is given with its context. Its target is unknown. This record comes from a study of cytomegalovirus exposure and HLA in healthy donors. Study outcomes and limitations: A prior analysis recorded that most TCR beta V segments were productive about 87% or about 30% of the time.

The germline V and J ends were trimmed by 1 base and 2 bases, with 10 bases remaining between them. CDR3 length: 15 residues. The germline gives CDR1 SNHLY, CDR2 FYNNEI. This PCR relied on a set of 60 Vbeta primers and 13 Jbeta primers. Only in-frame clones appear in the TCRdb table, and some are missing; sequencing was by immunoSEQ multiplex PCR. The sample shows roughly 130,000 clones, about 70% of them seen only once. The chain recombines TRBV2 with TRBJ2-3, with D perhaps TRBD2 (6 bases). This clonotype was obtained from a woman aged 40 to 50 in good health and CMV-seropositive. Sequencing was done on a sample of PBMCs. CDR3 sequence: CASSEGRDPTDTQYF. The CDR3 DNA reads TGTGCCAGCAGTGAAGGGCGGGACCCCACAGATACGCAGTATTTT.